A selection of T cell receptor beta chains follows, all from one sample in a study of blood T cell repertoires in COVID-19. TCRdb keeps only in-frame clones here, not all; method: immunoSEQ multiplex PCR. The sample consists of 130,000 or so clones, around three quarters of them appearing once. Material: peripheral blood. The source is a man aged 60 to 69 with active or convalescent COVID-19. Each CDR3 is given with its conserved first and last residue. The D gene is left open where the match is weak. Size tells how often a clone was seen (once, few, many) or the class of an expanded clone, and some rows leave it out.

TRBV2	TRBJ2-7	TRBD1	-	CASSWGQGSYEQYF	TGTGCCAGCAGTTGGGGACAGGGTTCCTACGAGCAGTACTTC
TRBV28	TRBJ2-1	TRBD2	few	CASSLSVAGHGKQFF	TGTGCCAGCAGTTTATCGGTAGCGGGACACGGAAAGCAGTTCTTC
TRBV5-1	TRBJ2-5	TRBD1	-	CASSSRDRPYGETQYF	TGCGCCAGCAGCTCCCGGGACAGGCCTTACGGGGAGACCCAGTACTTC
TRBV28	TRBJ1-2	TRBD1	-	CASSLIDRGGYTF	TGTGCCAGCAGTTTAATAGACAGGGGTGGCTACACCTTC
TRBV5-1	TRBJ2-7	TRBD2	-	CASSLGGTAVSGGEQYF	TGCGCCAGCAGCCTGGGAGGGACGGCGGTTTCCGGGGGCGAGCAGTACTTC
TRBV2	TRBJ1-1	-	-	CASTHGGNTEAFF	TGTGCCAGCACCCACGGGGGGAACACTGAAGCTTTCTTT
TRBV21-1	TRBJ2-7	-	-	CASSLGQGSYEQYF	TGTGCCAGCAGTTTGGGACAGGGGTCCTACGAGCAGTACTTC
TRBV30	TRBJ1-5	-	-	CAWGNRAGPQHF	TGTGCCTGGGGGAACAGGGCGGGGCCCCAGCATTTT
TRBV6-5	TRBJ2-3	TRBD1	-	CASRDDREDTQYF	TGTGCCAGCCGGGACGACAGGGAGGATACGCAGTATTTT
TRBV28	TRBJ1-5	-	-	CASSWTAYQPQHF	TGTGCCAGCAGTTGGACAGCTTATCAGCCCCAGCATTTT